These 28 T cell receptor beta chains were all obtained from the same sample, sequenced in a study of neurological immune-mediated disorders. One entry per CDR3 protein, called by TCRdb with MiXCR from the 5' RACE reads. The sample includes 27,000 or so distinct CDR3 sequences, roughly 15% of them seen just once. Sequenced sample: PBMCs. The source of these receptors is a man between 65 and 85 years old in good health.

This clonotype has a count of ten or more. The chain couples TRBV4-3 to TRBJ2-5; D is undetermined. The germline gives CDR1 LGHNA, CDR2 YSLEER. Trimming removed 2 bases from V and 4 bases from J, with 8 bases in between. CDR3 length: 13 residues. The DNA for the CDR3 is TGCGCCAGCAGCCAACGTTTCGGAGAGACCCAGTACTTC. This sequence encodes CASSQRFGETQYF.

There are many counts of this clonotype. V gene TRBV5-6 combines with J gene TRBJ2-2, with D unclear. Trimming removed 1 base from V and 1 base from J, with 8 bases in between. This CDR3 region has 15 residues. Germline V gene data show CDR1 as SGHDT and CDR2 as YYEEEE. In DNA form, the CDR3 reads TGTGCCAGCAGCTTGTCCGGTATGAACACCGGGGAGCTGTTTTTT. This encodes CASSLSGMNTGELFF.

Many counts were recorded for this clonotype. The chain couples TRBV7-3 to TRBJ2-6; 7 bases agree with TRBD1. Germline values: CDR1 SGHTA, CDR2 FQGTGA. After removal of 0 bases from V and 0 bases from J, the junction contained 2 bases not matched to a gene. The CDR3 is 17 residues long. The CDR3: CASSLTGDSSGANVLTF. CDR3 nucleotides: TGTGCCAGCAGCTTAACCGGGGACAGCTCTGGGGCCAACGTCCTGACTTTC.

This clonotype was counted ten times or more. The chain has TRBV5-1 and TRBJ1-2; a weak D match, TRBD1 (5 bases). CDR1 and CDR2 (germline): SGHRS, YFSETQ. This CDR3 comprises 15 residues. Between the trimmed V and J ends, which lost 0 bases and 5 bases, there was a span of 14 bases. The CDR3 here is CASSLVDRPPYGYTF. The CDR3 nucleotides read TGCGCCAGCAGCTTGGTAGACAGACCCCCTTATGGCTACACCTTC.

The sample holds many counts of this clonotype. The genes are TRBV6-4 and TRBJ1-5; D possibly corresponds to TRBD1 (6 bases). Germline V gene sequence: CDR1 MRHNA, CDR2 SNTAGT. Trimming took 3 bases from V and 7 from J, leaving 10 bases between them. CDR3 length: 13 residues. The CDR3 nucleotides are TGTGCCAGCAGTGAGGGGGCCCACCAGCCCCAGCATTTT. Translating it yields CASSEGAHQPQHF.

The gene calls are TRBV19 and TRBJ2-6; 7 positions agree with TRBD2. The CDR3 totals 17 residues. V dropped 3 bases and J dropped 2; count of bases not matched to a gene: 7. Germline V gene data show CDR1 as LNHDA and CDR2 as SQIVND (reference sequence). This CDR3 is CASSIGGSYAGANVLTF. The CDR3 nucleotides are TGTGCCAGTAGTATCGGGGGGAGTTATGCTGGGGCCAACGTCCTGACTTTC.

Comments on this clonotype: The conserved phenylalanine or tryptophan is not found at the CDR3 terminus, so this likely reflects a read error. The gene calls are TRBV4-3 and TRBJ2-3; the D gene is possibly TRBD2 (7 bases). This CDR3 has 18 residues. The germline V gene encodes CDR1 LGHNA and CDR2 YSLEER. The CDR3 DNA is TGCGCCTGCAGCCAAGAGCCCCCTGGGAGGGGGGTCACAGATACGCAGTATTCT. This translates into CACSQEPPGRGVTDTQYS.

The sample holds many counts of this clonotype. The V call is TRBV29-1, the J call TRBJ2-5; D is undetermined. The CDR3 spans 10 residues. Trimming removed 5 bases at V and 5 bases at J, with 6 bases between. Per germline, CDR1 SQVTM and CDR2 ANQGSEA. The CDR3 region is CSVSDETQYF. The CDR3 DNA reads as TGCAGCGTTTCTGATGAGACCCAGTACTTC.

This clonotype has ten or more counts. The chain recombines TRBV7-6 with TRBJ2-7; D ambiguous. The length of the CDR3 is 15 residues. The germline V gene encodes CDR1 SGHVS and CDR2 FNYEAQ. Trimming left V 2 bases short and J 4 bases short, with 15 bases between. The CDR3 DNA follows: TGTGCCAGCAGCTTATCATCCGGGCCCCAATACGAGCAGTACTTC. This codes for CASSLSSGPQYEQYF.

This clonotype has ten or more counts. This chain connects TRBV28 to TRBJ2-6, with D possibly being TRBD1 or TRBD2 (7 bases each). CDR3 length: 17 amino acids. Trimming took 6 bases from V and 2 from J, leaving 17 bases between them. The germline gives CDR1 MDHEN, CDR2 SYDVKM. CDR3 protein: CASSRIRGGAGANVLTF. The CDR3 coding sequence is TGTGCCAGCAGCCGCATCAGGGGGGGGGCTGGGGCCAACGTCCTGACTTTC.

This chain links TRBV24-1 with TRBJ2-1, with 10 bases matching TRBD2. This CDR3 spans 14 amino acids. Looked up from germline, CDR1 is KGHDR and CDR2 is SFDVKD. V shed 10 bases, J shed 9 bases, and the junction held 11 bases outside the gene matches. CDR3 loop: CATMRAGGLGEQFF. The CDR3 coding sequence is TGTGCCACTATGAGAGCGGGAGGGCTGGGTGAGCAGTTCTTC.

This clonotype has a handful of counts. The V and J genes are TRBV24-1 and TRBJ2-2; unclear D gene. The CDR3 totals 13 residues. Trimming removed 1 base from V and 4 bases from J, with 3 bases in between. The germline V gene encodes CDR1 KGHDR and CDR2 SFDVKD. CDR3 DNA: TGTGCCACCAGTGATTTTGGCACCGGGGAGCTGTTTTTT. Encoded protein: CATSDFGTGELFF.

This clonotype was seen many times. CDR3 protein: CASSLGGLSETQYF. CDR3 sequence (DNA): TGTGCCAGCAGCTTAGGTGGCTTATCGGAGACCCAGTACTTC. This rearrangement joins TRBV11-1 to TRBJ2-5; D gene unclear. The CDR3 totals 14 residues. Germline V gene sequence: CDR1 SGHAT, CDR2 FQDESV (reference sequence). V was shortened by 1 base and J by 5 bases, with 11 bases between the two germline ends.

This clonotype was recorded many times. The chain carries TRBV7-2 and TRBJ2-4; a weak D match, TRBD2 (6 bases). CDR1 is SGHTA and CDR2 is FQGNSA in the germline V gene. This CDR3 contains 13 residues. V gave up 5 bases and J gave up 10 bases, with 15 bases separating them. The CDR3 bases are TGTGCCAGCAGCGTGTCTACAGGACTAATTCAGTACTTC. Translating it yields CASSVSTGLIQYF.

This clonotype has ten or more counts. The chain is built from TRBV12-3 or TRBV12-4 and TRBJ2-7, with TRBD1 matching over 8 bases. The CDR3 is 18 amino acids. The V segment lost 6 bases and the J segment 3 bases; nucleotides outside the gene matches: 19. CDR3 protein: CASSKNSPTQGAFYEQYF. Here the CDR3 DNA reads TGTGCCAGCAGCAAGAATTCACCAACGCAGGGGGCTTTCTACGAGCAGTACTTC.

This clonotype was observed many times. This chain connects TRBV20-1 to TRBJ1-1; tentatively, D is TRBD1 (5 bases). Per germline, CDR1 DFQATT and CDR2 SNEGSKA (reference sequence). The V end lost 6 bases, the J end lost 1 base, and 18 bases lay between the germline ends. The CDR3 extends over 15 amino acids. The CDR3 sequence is CSASGAPDANTEAFF. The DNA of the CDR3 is TGCAGTGCATCTGGGGCCCCTGACGCGAACACTGAAGCTTTCTTT.

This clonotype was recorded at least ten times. The CDR3 DNA sequence: TGCGCCAGCAGCTTGGCCGAGGGGACAGTTGATGACTTTGAAAAACTGTTTTTT. Amino acids: CASSLAEGTVDDFEKLFF. The chain combines TRBV5-1 with TRBJ1-4, with 7 bases that match TRBD1. The CDR3 has 18 amino acids. Germline CDR1 is SGHRS and CDR2 is YFSETQ. V dropped 0 bases and J dropped 7; count of bases not matched to a gene: 15.

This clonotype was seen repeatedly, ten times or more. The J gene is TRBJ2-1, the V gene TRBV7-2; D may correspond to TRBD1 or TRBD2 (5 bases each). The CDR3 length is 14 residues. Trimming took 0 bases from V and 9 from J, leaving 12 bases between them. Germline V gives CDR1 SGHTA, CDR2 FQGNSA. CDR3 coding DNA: TGTGCCAGCAGCTTAGCGGGGGAACCGGGTGAGCAGTTCTTC. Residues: CASSLAGEPGEQFF. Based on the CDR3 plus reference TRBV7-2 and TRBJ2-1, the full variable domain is GAGVSQSPSNKVTEKGKDVELRCDPISGHTALYWYRQSLGQGLEFLIYFQGNSAPDKSGLPSDRFSAERTGGSVSTLTIQRTQQEDSAVYLCASSLAGEPGEQFFGPGTRLTVL.

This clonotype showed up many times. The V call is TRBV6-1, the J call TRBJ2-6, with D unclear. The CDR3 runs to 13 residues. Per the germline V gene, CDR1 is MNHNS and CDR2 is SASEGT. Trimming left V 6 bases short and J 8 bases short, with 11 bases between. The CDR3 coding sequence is TGTGCCAGCAGCCCCCGACTTTCCAACGTCCTGACTTTC. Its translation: CASSPRLSNVLTF.

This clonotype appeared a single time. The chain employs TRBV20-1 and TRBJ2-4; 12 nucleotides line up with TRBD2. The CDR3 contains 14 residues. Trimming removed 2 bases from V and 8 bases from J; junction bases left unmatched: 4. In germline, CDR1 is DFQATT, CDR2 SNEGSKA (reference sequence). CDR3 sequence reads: CSARCASGGDIQYF. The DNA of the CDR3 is TGCAGTGCTAGATGCGCTAGCGGGGGGGACATTCAGTACTTC.

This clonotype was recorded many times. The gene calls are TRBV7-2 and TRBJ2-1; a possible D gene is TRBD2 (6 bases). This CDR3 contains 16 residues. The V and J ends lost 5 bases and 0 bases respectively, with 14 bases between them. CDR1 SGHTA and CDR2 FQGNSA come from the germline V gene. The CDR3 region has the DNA TGTGCCAGCAGCCCCCCGGGACTGAGCTCCTACAATGAGCAGTTCTTC. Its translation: CASSPPGLSSYNEQFF.

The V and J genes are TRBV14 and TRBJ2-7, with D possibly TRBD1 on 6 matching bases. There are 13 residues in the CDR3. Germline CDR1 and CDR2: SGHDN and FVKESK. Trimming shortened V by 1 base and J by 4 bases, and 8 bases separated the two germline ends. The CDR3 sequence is CASSQVGGYEQYF. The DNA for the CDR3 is TGTGCCAGCAGCCAAGTAGGGGGATACGAGCAGTACTTC.

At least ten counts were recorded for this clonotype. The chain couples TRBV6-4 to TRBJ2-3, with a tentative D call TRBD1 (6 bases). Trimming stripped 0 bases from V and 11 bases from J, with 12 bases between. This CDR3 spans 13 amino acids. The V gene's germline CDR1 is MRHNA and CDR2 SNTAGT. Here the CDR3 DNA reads TGTGCCAGCAGTGACTCCCCTGAAGGGGGGCAGTATTTT. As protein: CASSDSPEGGQYF.

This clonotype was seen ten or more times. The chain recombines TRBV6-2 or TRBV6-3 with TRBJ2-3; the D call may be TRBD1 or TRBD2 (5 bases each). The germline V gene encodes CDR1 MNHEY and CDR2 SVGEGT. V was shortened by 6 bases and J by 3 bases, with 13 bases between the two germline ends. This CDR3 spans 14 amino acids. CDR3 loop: CASSPHEGTDTQYF. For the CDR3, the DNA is TGTGCCAGCAGCCCCCATGAGGGGACAGATACGCAGTATTTT.

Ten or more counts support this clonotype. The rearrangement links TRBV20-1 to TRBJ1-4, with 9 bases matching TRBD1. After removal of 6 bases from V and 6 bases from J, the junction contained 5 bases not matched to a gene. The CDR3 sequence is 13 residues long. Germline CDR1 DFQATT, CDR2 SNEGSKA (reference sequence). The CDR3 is CSARRTGDEKLFF. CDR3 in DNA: TGCAGTGCGCGTCGGACAGGGGATGAAAAACTGTTTTTT.

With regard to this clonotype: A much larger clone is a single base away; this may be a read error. Written as DNA, the CDR3 is TGTGCCAGCAGCCAAGAGGGACAGGGAGTGAATTTT. It codes for CASSQEGQGVNF. V usage is TRBV3-1 and J usage is TRBJ2-3; 9 nucleotides align to TRBD1. The germline V gene encodes CDR1 LGHDT and CDR2 YNNKEL (reference sequence). The CDR3 has 12 residues.

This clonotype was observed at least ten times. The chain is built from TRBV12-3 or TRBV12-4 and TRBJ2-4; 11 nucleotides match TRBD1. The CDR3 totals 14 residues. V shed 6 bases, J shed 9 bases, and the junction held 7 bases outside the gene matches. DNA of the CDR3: TGTGCCAGCAGGGTCGCCGGGACAGGGGGCATTCAGTACTTC. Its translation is CASRVAGTGGIQYF.

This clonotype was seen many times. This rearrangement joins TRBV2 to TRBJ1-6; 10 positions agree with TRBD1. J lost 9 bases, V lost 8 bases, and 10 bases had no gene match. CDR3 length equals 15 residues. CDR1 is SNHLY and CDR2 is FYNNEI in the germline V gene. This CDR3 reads CASLRRGTGVSPLHF. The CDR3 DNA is TGTGCCAGCCTTCGCCGAGGGACAGGGGTTTCACCCCTCCACTTT.